The present entry profiles one T cell receptor (beta chain) with its context. These data belong to a study of T-cell reconstitution after alpha-beta-depleted transplantation in children. Preparation of the TCRbeta library was carried out with unique molecular identifiers. TCRdb itself ran the PCR reads through MiXCR, one entry per CDR3 protein. The sample has a few hundred thousand distinct CDR3 sequences, around a tenth seen once. Germline lookup yields CDR1 SGHRS and CDR2 YFSETQ. The CDR3 contains 16 residues. The junction had 8 bases not matched to a gene; V was cut back by 4 bases and J by 2 bases.

Sequencing used PBMCs from the stem cell graft donor, obtained from the stem cell graft. The rearrangement uses TRBV5-1 and TRBJ2-3; 9 bases agree with TRBD2. This TCR was sampled from a human donor who donated a stem cell graft to a child with acute lymphoblastic leukemia. The CDR3 DNA reads TGCGCCAGCAGCCCGGGGAGCGGGGGGTTCACAGATACGCAGTATTTT. It translates to CASSPGSGGFTDTQYF.